These T cell receptor beta chains were read from a single sample in a study of regulatory T cells in long-lasting Graves disease. TCRdb reprocessed the multiplex PCR reads with MiXCR, giving one entry per CDR3 protein. Among 400,000 to 500,000 distinct CDR3 sequences listed, less than 20% were seen once. The same data also went into a second study, on T cells in Graves' hyperthyroidism and ophthalmopathy.

The starting material was peripheral blood mononuclear cells (PBMCs), obtained at new diagnosis, from a patient treated with antithyroid drugs. These receptors were collected from a woman in her 30s with Graves disease. Both conserved end residues are part of each CDR3. Fields, in order: D gene, clone size, V gene, J gene, CDR3 length, CDR3 protein, CDR3 DNA. The D gene is left open where the match is weak. Expanded clones are given a class, and other clones once, few, many or no size at all.

>TRBD2|-|TRBV20-1|TRBJ2-5|16
CSARGEGLAGQETQYF
TGCAGTGCTAGAGGGGAGGGACTAGCGGGTCAAGAGACCCAGTACTTC
>TRBD1|many|TRBV2|TRBJ1-5|14
CASRRDSDNQPQHF
TGTGCCAGCAGAAGGGACAGCGACAATCAGCCCCAGCATTTT
>TRBD2|-|TRBV29-1|TRBJ2-1|12
CSGSGMFNEQFF
TGCAGCGGTAGCGGGATGTTCAATGAGCAGTTCTTC
>-|-|TRBV7-2|TRBJ1-5|15
CASSLWAGGNQPQHF
TGTGCCAGCAGCTTATGGGCGGGGGGCAATCAGCCCCAGCATTTT
>TRBD1|many|TRBV2|TRBJ2-3|17
CASGRPDRGLYTDTQYF
TGTGCGAGCGGCCGTCCGGACAGGGGGCTTTACACAGATACGCAGTATTTT
>TRBD2|few|TRBV30|TRBJ2-1|15
CAWSVQAGGRNEQFF
TGTGCCTGGAGTGTACAAGCGGGAGGGAGGAATGAGCAGTTCTTC
>-|many|TRBV5-6|TRBJ1-5|15
CASSSTRRGNQPQHF
TGTGCCAGCAGCTCAACCCGACGGGGCAATCAGCCCCAGCATTTT
>-|many|TRBV7-3|TRBJ1-5|16
CASSCVVSKYNQPQHF
TGTGCCAGCAGCTGTGTTGTCAGCAAATACAATCAGCCCCAGCATTTT
>TRBD2|-|TRBV4-2|TRBJ2-2|18
CASSQVGTRGGFTGELFF
TGTGCCAGCAGCCAAGTGGGGACTAGAGGCGGGTTCACCGGGGAGCTGTTTTTT
>-|few|TRBV6-5|TRBJ2-1|13
CASSYSRVNEQFF
TGTGCCAGCAGTTACTCGAGAGTAAATGAGCAGTTCTTC
>TRBD1|few|TRBV20-1|TRBJ1-2|13
CSARITGGDGYTF
TGCAGTGCTAGGATTACAGGGGGCGATGGCTACACCTTC
>-|few|TRBV28|TRBJ2-1|13
CASSLWGVNEQFF
TGTGCCAGCAGTTTATGGGGGGTCAATGAGCAGTTCTTC
>TRBD2|many|TRBV7-2|TRBJ2-4|17
CASSLVAGVGAKNIQYF
TGTGCCAGCAGCTTAGTAGCGGGAGTAGGAGCCAAAAACATTCAGTACTTC
>-|many|TRBV20-1|TRBJ2-1|12
CSARSLYNEQFF
TGCAGTGCTAGAAGCCTTTACAATGAGCAGTTCTTC
>TRBD2|many|TRBV7-9|TRBJ2-3|16
CASSVGLAGPTDTQYF
TGCGCCAGCAGCGTCGGACTAGCGGGCCCCACAGATACGCAGTATTTT
>TRBD1|many|TRBV27|TRBJ1-1|15
CASSPLDREGTEAFF
TGTGCCAGCAGTCCGCTCGACAGGGAAGGCACTGAAGCTTTCTTT
>-|many|TRBV5-1|TRBJ2-1|11
CASTTGNEQFF
TGCGCCAGCACCACGGGGAATGAGCAGTTCTTC
>-|many|TRBV3-1|TRBJ2-7|14
CASSYRGLSYEQYF
TGTGCCAGCAGCTACAGGGGACTCTCCTACGAGCAGTACTTC
>TRBD1|many|TRBV6-5|TRBJ1-6|14
CASSWDREGSPLHF
TGTGCCAGCAGTTGGGACAGGGAAGGTTCACCCCTCCACTTT
>-|-|TRBV24-1|TRBJ2-1|17
CATSDWGGQSSYNEQFF
TGTGCCACCAGTGATTGGGGGGGACAGAGCTCCTACAATGAGCAGTTCTTC
>-|few|TRBV4-1|TRBJ2-1|15
CASSPLAHRVNEQFF
TGCGCCAGCAGCCCCCTTGCCCACAGGGTCAATGAGCAGTTCTTC
>-|many|TRBV30|TRBJ2-7|13
CAWSVQSTYEQYF
TGTGCCTGGAGTGTACAAAGCACCTACGAGCAGTACTTC
>-|-|TRBV27|TRBJ2-7|12
CASSLAGAEQYF
TGTGCCAGCAGTTTAGCGGGGGCCGAGCAGTACTTC
>TRBD2|many|TRBV10-1|TRBJ2-2|17
CASSFETSGTNTGELFF
TGCGCCAGCAGTTTTGAGACTAGCGGTACGAACACCGGGGAGCTGTTTTTT
>-|once|TRBV6-2/TRBV6-3|TRBJ2-3|17
CASSYSRDPGGGDTQYF
TGTGCCAGCAGTTACTCCCGGGACCCCGGCGGCGGAGATACGCAGTATTTT
>-|many|TRBV2|TRBJ2-7|12
CASNLPTYEQYF
TGTGCCAGCAATCTCCCGACCTACGAGCAGTACTTC
>TRBD1|many|TRBV5-5|TRBJ1-5|18
CASSQSPGTGYSNQPQHF
TGTGCCAGCAGCCAAAGTCCCGGGACAGGGTATAGCAATCAGCCCCAGCATTTT
>-|many|TRBV11-2|TRBJ2-2|14
CASSLNYETGELFF
TGTGCCAGCAGCTTAAACTACGAGACCGGGGAGCTGTTTTTT
>-|many|TRBV30|TRBJ2-1|13
CAWISSGKMGQFF
TGTGCCTGGATAAGTAGCGGAAAGATGGGGCAGTTCTTC
>-|many|TRBV30|TRBJ1-2|12
CAWSRQVYGYTF
TGTGCCTGGAGTAGACAGGTCTATGGCTACACCTTC
>TRBD2|many|TRBV2|TRBJ2-1|14
CASKVASGTTKQFF
TGTGCCAGCAAGGTTGCTAGCGGGACTACGAAGCAGTTCTTC
>-|-|TRBV7-2|TRBJ1-1|12
CASSYRDGEAFF
TGTGCCAGCAGCTACCGGGACGGTGAAGCTTTCTTT
>TRBD1|few|TRBV6-1|TRBJ2-7|15
CASSEAGTGTYEQYF
TGTGCCAGCAGTGAAGCTGGGACAGGCACCTACGAGCAGTACTTC
>-|-|TRBV19|TRBJ1-5|14
CAKRTSREGGPQHF
TGTGCCAAGCGGACTAGCAGGGAGGGTGGGCCCCAGCATTTT
>-|few|TRBV28|TRBJ1-5|14
CASESQGGGQPQHF
TGTGCCAGCGAGTCACAGGGTGGGGGTCAGCCCCAGCATTTT
>-|few|TRBV11-3|TRBJ2-1|15
CASSFGDPAFSPEFF
TGTGCCAGCAGCTTTGGGGACCCGGCGTTTTCCCCCGAGTTCTTC
>TRBD1|-|TRBV4-1|TRBJ1-2|15
CASSQDSGDRGGYTF
TGCGCCAGCAGCCAAGATAGTGGGGACAGAGGGGGCTACACCTTC
>TRBD1|many|TRBV20-1|TRBJ1-5|14
CSAPDDRVGQPQHF
TGCAGTGCCCCAGACGACAGGGTAGGCCAGCCCCAGCATTTT
>-|many|TRBV5-6|TRBJ2-7|13
CASSSGLTYEQYF
TGTGCCAGCAGCTCGGGACTGACATACGAGCAGTACTTC
>TRBD1|many|TRBV5-4|TRBJ2-7|15
CASSQPGQSSYEQYF
TGTGCCAGCAGTCAACCGGGACAGAGCTCCTACGAGCAGTACTTC
>-|many|TRBV7-9|TRBJ2-1|14
CASSLGGLQTREFF
TGTGCCAGCAGCTTAGGGGGTTTACAGACTCGGGAGTTCTTC
>TRBD2|-|TRBV6-2/TRBV6-3|TRBJ2-3|16
CASRSDLAGEIDTQYF
TGTGCCAGCAGGTCTGACCTAGCGGGAGAAATAGATACGCAGTATTTT
>-|many|TRBV5-1|TRBJ2-1|16
CASSLYRQSSYNEQFF
TGCGCCAGCAGCTTGTATCGTCAGAGCTCCTACAATGAGCAGTTCTTC
>-|-|TRBV28|TRBJ2-1|16
CASSLATWRSYNEQFF
TGTGCCAGCAGTTTGGCGACTTGGAGGTCCTACAATGAGCAGTTCTTC
>-|many|TRBV2|TRBJ2-3|14
CASQPDSLADTQYF
TGTGCCAGTCAACCGGATTCCCTAGCAGATACGCAGTATTTT
>-|few|TRBV6-4|TRBJ1-3|15
CASSWSSASGNTIYF
TGTGCCAGCAGTTGGTCTAGTGCCTCTGGAAACACCATATATTTT
>-|many|TRBV28|TRBJ1-6|14
CASSFGDYNSPLHF
TGTGCCAGCAGTTTTGGTGACTATAATTCACCCCTCCACTTT
>TRBD2|-|TRBV11-1|TRBJ2-7|16
CASSSLTSGISYEQYF
TGTGCCAGCAGCTCCCTGACTAGCGGAATCTCCTACGAGCAGTACTTC
>TRBD1|few|TRBV7-9|TRBJ1-3|16
CASSPRRGQGGNTIYF
TGTGCCAGCAGCCCACGCAGGGGGCAAGGTGGAAACACCATATATTTT
>-|many|TRBV7-8|TRBJ1-1|13
CASSLAGGPEAFF
TGTGCCAGCAGCTTAGCGGGGGGGCCTGAAGCTTTCTTT
>-|many|TRBV6-5|TRBJ1-1|15
CASSSSTALNTEAFF
TGTGCCAGCAGTTCGTCGACAGCTCTTAACACTGAAGCTTTCTTT
>-|many|TRBV7-8|TRBJ2-1|12
CASSLEFNEQFF
TGTGCCAGCAGCTTAGAATTCAATGAGCAGTTCTTC
>-|many|TRBV14|TRBJ2-1|12
CASSHGYNEQFF
TGTGCCAGCAGCCACGGATACAATGAGCAGTTCTTC
>TRBD2|many|TRBV7-2|TRBJ2-7|15
CASSLESGLVYEQYF
TGTGCCAGCAGCTTAGAAAGCGGACTAGTCTACGAGCAGTACTTC